The entry below describes one T cell receptor beta chain. This clonotype has at least ten counts. No antigen is known for it. Per-base qualities were not stored, and no clone one base away is much larger. Amplification of TCR beta CDR3 regions was carried out from RNA transcripts. The first round of RT-PCR for the TCR CDR3 was performed with the HTBI primer set and the Qiagen OneStep RT-PCR kit. The libraries were constructed in a second round of multiplex PCR and then size-selected and purified. Libraries were sequenced paired-end with 100 bp reads on an Illumina HiSeq2000. Processing in the source paper ran as follows. Raw data were processed with SOAPnuke, discarding reads with adapters, uncalled bases, mean Phred below 15, or no exact constant-primer or identifier match. COPE v1.2.5 was used to merge the high-quality paired reads, and each unique nucleotide sequence was defined as a clonotype. Clonotypes were aligned to IMGT TRBV, TRBD and TRBJ reference segments using MiTCR v1.1. Only V-J combinations with frequency above 0.0001, covering about 99% of repertoires, were analysed. The TCS score was defined as the ratio of F50 (clonal expansion) to E x V (chaos), calculated using BLOSUM62-based TCRdist between CDR3 peptides within each V-J. Welch's t-statistics and random forest reduced some 510 V-J features to some 14, which were used in a naive Bayes classifier (R e1071). The public reads were quality trimmed at Q25 with fastp and then assembled into clones with MiXCR by TCRdb, keeping productive beta chains. Merged by CDR3 protein, the rows form single entries marked with the most common genes and DNA. The V and J calls and clone size come from TCRdb's table, not from the authors' own analysis. The sample table lists approximately 590,000 distinct CDR3 sequences, roughly 14% of them with a count of one. The top ten clones comprise around 7.3% of the sample.

The sample is drawn from a study of T cells in Graves' hyperthyroidism and ophthalmopathy (dated by TCRdb to the late 2010s). The study in broad terms: Peripheral blood samples were taken at the time of initial diagnosis, prior to any treatment. A discovery cohort of roughly 96 patients, roughly 40 with Graves' ophthalmopathy and approximately 60 with stable Graves' hyperthyroidism, was used to find distinguishing TCR V-J signatures. Prospective prediction of ophthalmopathy was tested in an independent validation cohort consisting of roughly 19 hyperthyroidism patients and some 16 patients who later progressed to ophthalmopathy. For training and testing, the 100 or so patients in the discovery cohort were randomly divided in a 7:3 ratio. In over five Graves' hyperthyroidism patients, the study also compared T-cell repertoires from thyroid tissue with T-cell repertoires from blood. Once sampling was done, hyperthyroidism patients were given methimazole at a starting dose of 30 mg daily, whereas ophthalmopathy patients were given high-dose intravenous methylprednisolone. TCR Vbeta CDR3 sequencing of some 140 peripheral blood samples (over 40 ophthalmopathy, 75 hyperthyroidism and some 17 progressor patients) is reported in the paper. What the research found in general, with its limitations: A 13 V-J signature model separated ophthalmopathy from stable hyperthyroidism, with over 85% sensitivity and roughly 81% specificity in cross-validation and 80%/75% in testing. In validation, the model predicted progression to ophthalmopathy a median of roughly 6.2 months before onset, with roughly 70% sensitivity and 72.22% specificity. Sample size was not statistically predetermined, and investigators were not blinded to group allocation. Most expanded thyroid clonotypes (frequency above 0.001) were also detected in blood, suggesting blood repertoires may reflect thyroid immune responses.

Stable Graves' hyperthyroidism was defined as no progression to ophthalmopathy during 18 months of follow-up. The hyperthyroidism patients were between 18 and 65 years old and newly diagnosed, with a disease duration of less than 2 months. The study excluded patients with uncontrolled infections, other autoimmune diseases, pregnancy or lactation. Diagnoses were established on the basis of clinical symptoms, serum thyroxine and TRAb, thyroid ultrasound, and orbital computed tomography. PBMCs were separated from about 10 ml of fresh peripheral blood using Ficoll-Paque density gradient centrifugation. Total RNA was extracted with Trizol reagent, and quality was checked on an Agilent 2100 Bioanalyzer. Looking up the germline V gene yields CDR1 SGHTA and CDR2 FQGNSA. A distance of 19 bases separates the germline ends of V and J, which lose 4 bases and 9 bases respectively. The CDR3 has 15 amino acids, counting the end cysteine and phenylalanine. Kept here is only the CDR3 DNA, which spans 45 bases and is read in frame from base 1.

Sample: blood. The origin of this receptor is a woman younger than 45 with Graves' hyperthyroidism. The rearrangement combines TRBV7-2 with TRBJ2-1; a tentative D match to TRBD2 spans 6 bases. The CDR3 loop reads CASSSRWGTSPEQFF. The DNA sequence reads TGTGCCAGCAGCTCCCGATGGGGGACTTCGCCTGAGCAGTTCTTC.